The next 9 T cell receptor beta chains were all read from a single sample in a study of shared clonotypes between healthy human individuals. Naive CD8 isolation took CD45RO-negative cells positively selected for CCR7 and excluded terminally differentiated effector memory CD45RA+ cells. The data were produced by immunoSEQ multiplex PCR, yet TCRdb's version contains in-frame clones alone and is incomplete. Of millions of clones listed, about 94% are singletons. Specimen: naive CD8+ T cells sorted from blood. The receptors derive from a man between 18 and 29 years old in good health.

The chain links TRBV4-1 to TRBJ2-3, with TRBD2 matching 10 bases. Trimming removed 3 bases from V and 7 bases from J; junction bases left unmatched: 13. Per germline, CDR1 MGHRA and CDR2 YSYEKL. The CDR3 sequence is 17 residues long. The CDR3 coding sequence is TGCGCCAGCAGCCACACCCCCACTAGCGGGAATTTGTATACGCAGTATTTT. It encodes CASSHTPTSGNLYTQYF.

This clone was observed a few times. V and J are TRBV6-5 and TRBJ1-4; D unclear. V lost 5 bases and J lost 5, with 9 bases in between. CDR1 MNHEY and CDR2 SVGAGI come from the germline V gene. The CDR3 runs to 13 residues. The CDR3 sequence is CASSTRTNEKLFF. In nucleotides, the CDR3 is TGTGCCAGCAGTACGAGGACGAATGAAAAACTGTTTTTT.

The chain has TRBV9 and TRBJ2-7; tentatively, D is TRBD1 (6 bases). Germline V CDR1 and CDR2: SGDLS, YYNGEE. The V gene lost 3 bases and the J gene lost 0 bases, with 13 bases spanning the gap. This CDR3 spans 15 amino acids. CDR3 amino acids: CASSAGPGASYEQYF. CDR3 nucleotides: TGTGCCAGCAGCGCGGGACCAGGGGCCTCCTACGAGCAGTACTTC. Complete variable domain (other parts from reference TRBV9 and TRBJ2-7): DSGVTQTPKHLITATGQRVTLRCSPRSGDLSVYWYQQSLDQGLQFLIQYYNGEERAKGNILERFSAQQFPDLHSELNLSSLELGDSALYFCASSAGPGASYEQYFGPGTRLTVT.

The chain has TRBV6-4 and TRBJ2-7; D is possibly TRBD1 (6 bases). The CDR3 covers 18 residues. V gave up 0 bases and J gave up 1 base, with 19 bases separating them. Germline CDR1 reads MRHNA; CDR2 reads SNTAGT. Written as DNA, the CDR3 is TGTGCCAGCAGTGACTCTTGGACAGATCTTCTTACTTCCTACGAGCAGTACTTC. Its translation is CASSDSWTDLLTSYEQYF.

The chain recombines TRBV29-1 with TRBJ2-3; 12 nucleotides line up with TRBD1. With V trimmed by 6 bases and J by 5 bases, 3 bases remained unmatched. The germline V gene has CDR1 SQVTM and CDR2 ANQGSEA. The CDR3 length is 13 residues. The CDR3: CSVGTGGLDTQYF. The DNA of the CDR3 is TGCAGCGTCGGGACAGGGGGCTTAGATACGCAGTATTTT.

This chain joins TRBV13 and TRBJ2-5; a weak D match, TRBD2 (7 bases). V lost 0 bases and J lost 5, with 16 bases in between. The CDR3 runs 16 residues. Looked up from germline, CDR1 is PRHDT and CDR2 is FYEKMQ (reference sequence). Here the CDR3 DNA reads TGTGCCAGCAGCTTAGGCGGAAAGGGGGGGCTTGAGACCCAGTACTTC. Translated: CASSLGGKGGLETQYF.

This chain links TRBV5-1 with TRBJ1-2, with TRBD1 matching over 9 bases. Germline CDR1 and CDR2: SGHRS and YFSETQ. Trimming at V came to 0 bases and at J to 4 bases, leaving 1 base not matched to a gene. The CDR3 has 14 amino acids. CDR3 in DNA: TGCGCCAGCAGCTTGGAGGGACAGGGCTATGGCTACACCTTC. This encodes CASSLEGQGYGYTF.

In DNA form, the CDR3 reads TGTGCCAGCAGTCCCCTAGCGCCCTCCTACGAGCAGTACTTC. Protein product: CASSPLAPSYEQYF. This chain links TRBV27 with TRBJ2-7; a weak D match, TRBD2 (6 bases). Between the trimmed V and J ends, which lost 5 bases and 0 bases, there was a span of 11 bases. Germline lookup yields CDR1 MNHEY and CDR2 SMNVEV (reference sequence). This CDR3 spans 14 amino acids.

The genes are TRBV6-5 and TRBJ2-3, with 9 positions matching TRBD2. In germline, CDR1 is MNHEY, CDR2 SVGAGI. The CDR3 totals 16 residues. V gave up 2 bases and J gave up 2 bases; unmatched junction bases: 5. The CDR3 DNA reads TGTGCCAGCAGTTACGAGCGGGAGGACCTCACAGATACGCAGTATTTT. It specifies CASSYEREDLTDTQYF.